This T cell receptor beta chain was retrieved from a study of cytomegalovirus exposure and HLA in healthy donors. In the study overall: In terms of ancestry, the Caucasian-associated cluster contained around four fifths of the 350 to 450 genotyped donors.

13 Jbeta primers and 60 Vbeta primers were used for the PCR. Sequencing used immunoSEQ multiplex PCR; TCRdb keeps in-frame clones, though not all of them. The data contain more than 100,000 clones, approximately 72% of them singletons. This CDR3 contains 16 residues. A note on this clone: Its cognate antigen is unknown.

The study, taken as a whole, reports: It was confirmed in vitro that a few of the CMV-associated chains were specific for CMV antigens. Cytomegalovirus association was listed for about 150 TCR beta chains. Per a prior analysis, the majority of TCR beta V segments were productive roughly 90% or roughly 30% of the time.

The sequencing sample was made of PBMCs. The V gene is TRBV1, the J gene TRBJ1-5. TRBV1 is assigned pseudogene status. This sequence originates from a man between 18 and 29 years old in good health and CMV-seronegative. This CDR3 is CTSSQEGNREGQPQHF. In DNA, the CDR3 is TGCACCAGCAGCCAGGAGGGCAACAGGGAGGGACAGCCCCAGCATTTT.